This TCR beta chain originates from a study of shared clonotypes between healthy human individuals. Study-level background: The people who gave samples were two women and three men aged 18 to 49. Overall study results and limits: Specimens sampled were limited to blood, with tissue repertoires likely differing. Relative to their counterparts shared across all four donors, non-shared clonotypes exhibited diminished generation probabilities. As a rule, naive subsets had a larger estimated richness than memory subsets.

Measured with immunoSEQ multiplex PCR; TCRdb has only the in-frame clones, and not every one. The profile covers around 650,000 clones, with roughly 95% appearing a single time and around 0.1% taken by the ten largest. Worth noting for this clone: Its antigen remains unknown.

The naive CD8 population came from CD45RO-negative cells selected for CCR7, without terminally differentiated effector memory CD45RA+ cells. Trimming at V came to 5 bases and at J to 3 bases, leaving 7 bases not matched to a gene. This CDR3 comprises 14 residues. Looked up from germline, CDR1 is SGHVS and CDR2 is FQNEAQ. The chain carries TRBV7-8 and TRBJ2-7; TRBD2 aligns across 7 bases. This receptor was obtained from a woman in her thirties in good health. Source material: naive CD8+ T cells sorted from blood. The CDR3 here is CASSAGTTNYEQYF. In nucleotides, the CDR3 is TGTGCCAGCAGCGCGGGGACTACCAACTACGAGCAGTACTTC.